The present T cell receptor beta chain was sequenced within a study of radiation and T cells in renal cell carcinoma. Using immunoSEQ multiplex PCR, the repertoire was profiled, and TCRdb retains in-frame clones only, with some absent. Of roughly 130,000 clones listed, more than 70% are singletons. This clone was detected only once. Its matching antigen is unknown. General observations from the study: Without pretreatment biopsies, baseline tumor clonotype presence was undetermined.

V lost 5 bases to trimming and J lost 2 bases, with 8 bases between them. Germline assignment: CDR1 SQVTM and CDR2 ANQGSEA. The CDR3 has 12 amino acids. The sample's time point: blood 2 weeks post-SBRT. Sample treatment: 15 Gy SBRT to primary tumor, nephrectomy 4 weeks later. Blood was sampled at baseline, 2 weeks and 4 weeks after SBRT. Clear cell pathology was present in this patient's renal cell carcinoma. The chain recombines TRBV29-1 with TRBJ2-3, with a possible D match to TRBD1 (6 bases). This TCR came from a woman aged 70-85 years with renal cell carcinoma. Material: blood, obtained from a patient whose treatment included radiotherapy and nephrectomy. CDR3 coding DNA: TGCAGCGTTCGACAGGCCACAGATACGCAGTATTTT. Its protein product is CSVRQATDTQYF.